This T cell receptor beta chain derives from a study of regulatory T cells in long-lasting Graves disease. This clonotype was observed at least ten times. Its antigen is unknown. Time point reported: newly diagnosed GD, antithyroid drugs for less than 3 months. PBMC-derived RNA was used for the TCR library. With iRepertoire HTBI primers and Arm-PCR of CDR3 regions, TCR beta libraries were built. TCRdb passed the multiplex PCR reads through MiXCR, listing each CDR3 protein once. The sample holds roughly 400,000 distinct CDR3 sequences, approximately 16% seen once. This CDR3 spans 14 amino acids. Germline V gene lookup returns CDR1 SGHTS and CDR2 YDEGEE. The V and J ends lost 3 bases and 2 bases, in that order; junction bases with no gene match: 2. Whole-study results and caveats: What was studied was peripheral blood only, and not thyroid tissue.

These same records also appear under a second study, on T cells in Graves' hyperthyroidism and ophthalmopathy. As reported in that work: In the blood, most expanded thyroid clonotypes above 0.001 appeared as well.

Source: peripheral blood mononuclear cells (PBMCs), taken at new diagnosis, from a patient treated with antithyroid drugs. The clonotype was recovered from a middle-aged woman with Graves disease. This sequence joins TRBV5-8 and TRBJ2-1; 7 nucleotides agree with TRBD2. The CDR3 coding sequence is TGTGCCAGCAGCTATGGACTAGCCTACAATGAGCAGTTCTTC. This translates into CASSYGLAYNEQFF. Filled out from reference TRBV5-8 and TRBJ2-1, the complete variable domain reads EAGVTQSPTHLIKTRGQQATLRCSPISGHTSVYWYQQALGLGLQFLLWYDEGEERNRGNFPPRFSGRQFPNYSSELNVNALELEDSALYLCASSYGLAYNEQFFGPGTRLTVL.